The clone carrying this T cell receptor beta chain was seen at least ten times. The data derive from a study of identical twins. This CDR3 is 14 amino acids long. V lost 3 bases, J lost 3 bases, and 4 bases stayed unmatched. TCRdb redid the calling of the 5' RACE reads with MiXCR, one entry per CDR3 protein. Found here are about 330,000 distinct CDR3 sequences, roughly 12% of them singletons; the top ten hold just over 7%. The sample was also linked to a second study, of yellow fever vaccine responses in identical twins.

This chain joins TRBV12-3 or TRBV12-4 and TRBJ2-5; 7 bases line up with TRBD1. This TCR derives from a young woman in good health. The material sequenced was CD8+ T cells sorted from blood. CDR3 sequence (DNA): TGTGCCAGCAGTTTCTCCGGGACAGAAGAGACCCAGTACTTC. Translated, it gives CASSFSGTEETQYF.